Described below is a single T cell receptor beta chain sequence and its context. The protocol was immunoSEQ multiplex PCR, while the TCRdb copy is restricted to in-frame clones and leaves out a portion. The table shows under 150,000 clones, with about 93% occurring only once. This entry comes from a study of T cell responses to AZD1222 COVID-19 vaccine. This CDR3 spans 14 amino acids. The junction had 6 bases not matched to a gene; V was cut back by 6 bases and J by 4 bases. Germline V gives CDR1 SNHLY, CDR2 FYNNEI. The receptor was derived from an adult in good health. J is TRBJ1-5 and V is TRBV2, with 7 nucleotides matching TRBD1. The sequenced sample was peripheral blood, obtained on day 0 of AZD1222 vaccination. The CDR3 DNA is TGTGCCAGCAGCCCCGGGACAGATAATCAGCCCCAGCATTTT. Its translation is CASSPGTDNQPQHF.